The present T cell receptor (beta chain) was sequenced within a study of blood T cell repertoires in COVID-19 (dated by TCRdb to 2019 to 2021). Background for the entire study: Collaborator samples came from the United States, Italy and Spain and covered acute and convalescent phases of COVID-19. The material from the prospective study consisted of cDNA or gDNA derived from T cells, B-cell-depleted T cells, or PBMCs. Subjects who had been exposed to COVID-19, were actively infected with it, or had recovered from it provided the deeply sampled blood TCRbeta repertoires that made up the dataset. The repertoires were released in a freely available public database meant as a resource for research on the immune response to SARS-CoV-2. Samples came from the ongoing ImmuneRACE study (first 160 participants) plus 1,254 subjects from 6 global collaborators. Sample metadata almost always included a de-identified subject ID, COVID-19 status, age in years and sex. Where available, HLA class I and class II types were obtained from metadata supplied by the sample provider rather than from assay-based typing.

Beyond this particular receptor, the publication reports: The amount of clinical and demographic metadata varied by source and participant and was provided uncurated.

The CDR3 runs 16 residues from the cysteine to the phenylalanine. The sequence is cut down to CDR3 DNA, 48 bases in frame from base 1. The germline V gene sets CDR1 to MNHEY and CDR2 to SVGAGI. Trimming accounts for 0 bases at V and 3 bases at J, while the number of junction bases matched to no gene is 4. This clone has a handful of counts. The antigen it recognizes is unknown. No clone much larger than this one lies a single base away; base qualities are absent. TCRbeta CDR3 regions were amplified from genomic DNA by means of the immunoSEQ Assay, a bias-controlled multiplex PCR. On the study's bioinformatics: The number of nucleated cells in each sample was estimated by amplification of reference gene primers within the assay. To quantify the absolute abundance of each unique TCRbeta CDR3 rearrangement, sequence reads were collapsed and filtered. For each sample, productive Simpson clonality was calculated as the square root of Simpson's diversity index across productive rearrangements. TCRdb holds this immuneACCESS table with in-frame rearrangements only. Some clones are missing; in checked studies, unresolved V genes explain under half, and the rest has no known cause. V and J calls and clone size are as listed in that table; D and trimming were resolved from the DNA. Counted in this sample were roughly 29,000 clones; roughly 70% of them appeared once. Under 25% of the sample is held by the ten biggest clonotypes.

Each collaborating institution followed its own protocols to collect whole blood in K2EDTA tubes. For TCRbeta analysis, collaborators shipped samples in one of three forms: frozen whole blood, isolated PBMCs, or DNA extracted from either of those sample types. The clonotype was recovered from a boy aged 2 to 10 with active or convalescent COVID-19. The V and J segments used are TRBV6-5 and TRBJ1-3; 8 central nucleotides agree with TRBD1. Sequenced sample: peripheral blood. The CDR3 loop reads CASSYSGGTGGNTIYF. The bases are TGTGCCAGCAGTTACTCAGGGGGGACAGGTGGAAACACCATATATTTT.